These T cell receptor beta chains were read from a single sample in a study of shared clonotypes between healthy human individuals. Measured with immunoSEQ multiplex PCR; TCRdb has only the in-frame clones, and not every one. The repertoire consists of approximately 940,000 clones, with approximately 80% occurring once and the leading ten covering roughly 1.5%. The sequenced material came from memory CD4+ T cells sorted from blood. The origin of the receptors is a man aged 18 to 30 in good health. CDR3s leave out the opening cysteine and the closing phenylalanine or tryptophan.

v_call | cdr3_aa
TRBV14 | ASSQDRNTAYGYT
TRBV5-4 | ASSLLEIGGRAYEQY
TRBV19 | ASSDPGHRKTSGANVLT
TRBV11-2 | ASSIGQNTEAF
TRBV28 | ASTPNPPRGNTDTQY
TRBV6-5 | ASSFGGTLETQY
TRBV7-9 | ASRPSGTGNEKLF
TRBV5-1 | ASKRGAPPGELF
TRBV7-9 | ASSLRQSTEAF
TRBV30 | AWSLGGNGNTIY
TRBV2 | ASSPRASAVTDTQY
TRBV4-2 | ASSLSIRQGQNGYT
TRBV5-4 | ASSSGSGTGTGELF
TRBV15 | ATSRSLTGRSGANVLT
TRBV2 | ATPPVGGPWTGELF
TRBV11-2 | ASSFEGNTDTQY
TRBV11-2 | ASSPGLYGPQY
TRBV9 | ASSARDRGFASYNEQF
TRBV5-1 | ASSSTGQGLYEQY
TRBV19 | ASTSTGNTGELF
TRBV7-3 | ASSRGGGAGGYT
TRBV13 | ASSYYSRGGNEQF
TRBV14 | ASSQQPTGTDTQY
TRBV7-9 | ASSFSAHPYEQY
TRBV5-1 | ASSPGPDGETQY
TRBV19 | ASSIEHGQGINEQY
TRBV12-5 | ASGPPGTNEKLF
TRBV5-1 | ASSLDRLDGNTIY
TRBV7-9 | ASSNQWGSGANVLT
TRBV5-1 | ASSTADLGNSPLH
TRBV18 | ASSGVGRMNTEAF
TRBV7-2 | ASSPPGIQETQY
TRBV5-1 | ASSSSGNDWADTQY
TRBV14 | ASGKYYGYT
TRBV10-2 | ASRAIDGSAQY
TRBV29-1 | SVSRSEMEAF
TRBV2 | ARTSGSSHEQY
TRBV7-3 | ASSGEMGDRWNQETQY
TRBV5-1 | ASSNRQVSYEQY
TRBV5-6 | ASSFLAGGKNIQY
TRBV19 | ASSPNTDTQY
TRBV5-1 | ASTGSGGYEQY
TRBV5-1 | ASSFGLSGNTIY
TRBV27 | ASSWGQGYNSPLH
TRBV18 | ASSPGLAGITYEQY